This T cell receptor beta chain was recorded in a study of blood T cell repertoires in COVID-19. Study in general: Sources were T cells, B-cell-depleted T cells, or PBMCs; the material itself was cDNA or gDNA.

The table came from immunoSEQ multiplex PCR; TCRdb's copy has only in-frame clones and leaves some out. Of some 110,000 clones listed, less than 95% were seen once; the top ten hold less than 2%. This CDR3 region has 14 residues. V was shortened by 2 bases and J by 1 base, with 6 bases between the two germline ends. Germline assignment: CDR1 LGHNA and CDR2 YSLEER. The specimen was peripheral blood. J is TRBJ1-3 and V is TRBV4-3; D remains ambiguous. The clonotype originates from a human donor with active COVID-19. The donor label of this sample is uncertain. The DNA of the CDR3 is TGCGCCAGCAGCCAAACATCGTCTGGAAACACCATATATTTT. Translation gives CASSQTSSGNTIYF.